This T cell receptor beta chain is drawn from a study of shared clonotypes between healthy human individuals. The overall study: Donor composition was a couple of women and a few men, aged 18 to 49. Study-wide findings and caveats: Lower generation probabilities were found for non-shared clonotypes than for those shared by all four donors.

Details on this clone: What it binds is unknown.

The ends were cut back, 3 bases at V and 2 bases at J, with 7 bases in the middle. The CDR3 has 14 residues. Germline V gene sequence: CDR1 MNHNS, CDR2 SASEGT. A deep-level run was used for the assay. Several immunoSEQ 96-well plates shared each subset's DNA, each plate a replicate. The method was immunoSEQ multiplex PCR; TCRdb's version includes in-frame clones alone and lacks a portion of them. The sample lists 800,000 to 1,200,000 clones, around 82% occurring once. This sequence originates from a man aged 18 to 35 in good health. Some clones in this sample may be carry-over from other donors' samples. The material sequenced was memory CD4+ T cells from PBMCs. Subset specified: CD45RA-negative fraction. This chain uses TRBV6-1 with TRBJ2-2; D is unclear. CDR3 amino acids: CASSESYNTGELFF. The CDR3 DNA reads as TGTGCCAGCAGTGAGTCCTATAACACCGGGGAGCTGTTTTTT.